Described below is a single T cell receptor beta chain sequence and its context. Its antigen is unidentified. Here immunoSEQ multiplex PCR was the method, and the copy in TCRdb shows in-frame clones only, minus some. The repertoire holds 60,000 or so clones, about 90% seen once, with 23% in the top ten. The V gene's germline CDR1 is MDHEN and CDR2 SYDVKM. V was pared by 4 bases and J by 4 bases, with 11 bases between. The CDR3 sequence is 14 residues long. These data come from a study of OX40 agonist ivuxolimab in advanced cancers. Background on the study: A male proportion of 70% to 90% was recorded, with mean age about 54 years and range about 23 to 90. Points from the study as a whole: At 0.1 to 3.0 mg/kg and by week 6, clonal expansion occurred in CD4+ and CD8+ blood T cells. Average numbers of expanded clones were greater in CD8+ T cells than in CD4+.

The source was CD4+ or CD8+ T cells sorted from blood, collected in a trial of the OX40 agonist ivuxolimab. The receptor was derived from an adult with an advanced solid tumor such as melanoma, head and neck, liver or kidney cancer. The rearrangement joins TRBV28 to TRBJ1-5, with D unclear. CDR3 DNA sequence: TGTGCCAGCAGTTCAGGACTTGTTAATCAGCCCCAGCATTTT. Protein product: CASSSGLVNQPQHF.